This T cell receptor (beta chain) was retrieved from a study of T cell responses to AZD1222 COVID-19 vaccine. Study-wide results and caveats: CD4 TCRs covered the whole spike, strongest at regions 160-218 and 743-854. Clonal diversity may have been underestimated in mostly white British donors. Seropositivity was recorded at baseline in only 6 or 7 AZD1222 recipients. Only after the peak T cell response were repertoires sampled.

Concerning this clone: The antigen remains undetermined.

The data were produced by immunoSEQ multiplex PCR, yet TCRdb's version contains in-frame clones alone and is incomplete. The sample gives 85,000 to 120,000 clones, almost 90% of which show up once; roughly 5.1% is in the top ten. The sequences come from peripheral blood, collected on day 0 of AZD1222 vaccination. The clonotype originates from an adult in good health.

CDR3: CASSSQPGQDNEQFF. The CDR3 region has the DNA TGTGCCAGCAGCTCCCAGCCGGGACAGGACAATGAGCAGTTCTTC. This chain joins TRBV7-3 and TRBJ2-1, with 8 bases that match TRBD1. The germline V gene encodes CDR1 SGHTA and CDR2 FQGTGA. Unmatched junction bases numbered 7, after V lost 4 bases and J lost 5 bases. This CDR3 is 15 amino acids long.